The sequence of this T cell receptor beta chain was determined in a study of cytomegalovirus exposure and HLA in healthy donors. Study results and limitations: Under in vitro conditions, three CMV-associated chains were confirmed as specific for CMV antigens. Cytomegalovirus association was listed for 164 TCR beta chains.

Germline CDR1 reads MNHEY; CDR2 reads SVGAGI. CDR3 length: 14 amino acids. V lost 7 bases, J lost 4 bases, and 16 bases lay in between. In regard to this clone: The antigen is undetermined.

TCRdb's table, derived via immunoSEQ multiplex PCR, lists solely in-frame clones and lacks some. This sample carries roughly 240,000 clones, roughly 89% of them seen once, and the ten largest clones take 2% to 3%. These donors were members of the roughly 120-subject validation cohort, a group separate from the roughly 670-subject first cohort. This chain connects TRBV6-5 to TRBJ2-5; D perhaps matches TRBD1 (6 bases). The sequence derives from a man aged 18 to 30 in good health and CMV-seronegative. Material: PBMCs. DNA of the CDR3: TGTGCCAGCATCATAACACAGGGAAGAGAGACCCAGTACTTC. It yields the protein CASIITQGRETQYF.